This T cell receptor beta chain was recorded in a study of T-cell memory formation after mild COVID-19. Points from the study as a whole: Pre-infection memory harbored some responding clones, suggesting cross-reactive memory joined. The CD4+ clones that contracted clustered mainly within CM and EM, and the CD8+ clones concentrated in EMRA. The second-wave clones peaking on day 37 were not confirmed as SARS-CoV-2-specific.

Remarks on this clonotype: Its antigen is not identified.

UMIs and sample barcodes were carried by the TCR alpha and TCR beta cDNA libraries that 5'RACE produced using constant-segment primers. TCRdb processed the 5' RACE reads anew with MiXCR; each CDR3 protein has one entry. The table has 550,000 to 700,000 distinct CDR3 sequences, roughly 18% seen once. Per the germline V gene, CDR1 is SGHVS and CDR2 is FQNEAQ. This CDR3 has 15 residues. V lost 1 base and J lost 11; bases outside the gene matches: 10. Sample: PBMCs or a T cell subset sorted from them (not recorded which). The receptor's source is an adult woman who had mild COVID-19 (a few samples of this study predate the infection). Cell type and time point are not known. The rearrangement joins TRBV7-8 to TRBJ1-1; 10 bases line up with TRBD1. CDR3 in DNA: TGTGCCAGCAGCTTAGGGACCGGGACAGGGGTTCGGGCTTTCTTT. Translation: CASSLGTGTGVRAFF. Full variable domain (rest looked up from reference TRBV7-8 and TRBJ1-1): GAGVSQSPRYKVAKRGQDVALRCDPISGHVSLFWYQQALGQGPEFLTYFQNEAQLDKSGLPSDRFFAERPEGSVSTLKIQRTQQEDSAVYLCASSLGTGTGVRAFFGQGTRLTVV.